These T cell receptor beta chains were read from a single sample in a study of shared clonotypes between healthy human individuals. This table comes from immunoSEQ multiplex PCR, and its TCRdb copy is limited to in-frame clones, with some not included. The table shows some 740,000 clones, with approximately 92% occurring only once. Specimen: naive CD8+ T cells sorted from blood. The receptor source for this set is a man in his thirties or forties in good health. Both conserved end residues are part of each CDR3. The D gene is left open where the match is weak. Expanded clones are given a class, and other clones once, few, many or no size at all.

.	TRBV27	.	TRBJ2-3	TGTGCCAGCAGCCTACTAGCTGGAAAGAGAACAGATACGCAGTATTTT	CASSLLAGKRTDTQYF
.	TRBV4-1	.	TRBJ1-3	TGCGCCAGCAGCATAATTGGAAACACCATATATTTT	CASSIIGNTIYF
few	TRBV29-1	TRBD2	TRBJ2-7	TGCAGCGTTGAAGGACTAGCGGGAGGGGAACGGGACGAGCAGTACTTC	CSVEGLAGGERDEQYF
few	TRBV9	.	TRBJ2-5	TGTGCCAGCGGGGGAGAGACCCAGTACTTC	CASGGETQYF
.	TRBV5-1	TRBD2	TRBJ2-1	TGCGCCAGCAGCTTGGGGACTAGCTTTTCCAATGAGCAGTTCTTC	CASSLGTSFSNEQFF
.	TRBV5-8	.	TRBJ2-3	TGTGCCAGCAATACCGGGACACGAATGACAGATACGCAGTATTTT	CASNTGTRMTDTQYF
.	TRBV4-1	.	TRBJ2-6	TGCGCCAGCAGCCAAGCCACTGCTGGGGCCAACGTCCTGACTTTC	CASSQATAGANVLTF
.	TRBV27	TRBD2	TRBJ2-3	TGTGCCAGCAGTTACGCGGGAGGCACAGATACGCAGTATTTT	CASSYAGGTDTQYF
.	TRBV9	.	TRBJ2-1	TGTGCCAGCAGCTTCCCCCGGGACGCCTCATACAATGAGCAGTTCTTC	CASSFPRDASYNEQFF
.	TRBV15	TRBD2	TRBJ2-2	TGTGCCACCAGCAGACATTACCCGGGACTAGCGGGAGCCGGGGAGCTGTTTTTT	CATSRHYPGLAGAGELFF
.	TRBV7-9	.	TRBJ2-1	TGTGCCAGCAGCCCCCCGCAAGGGTACAATGAGCAGTTCTTC	CASSPPQGYNEQFF
once	TRBV7-9	.	TRBJ2-5	TGTGCCAGCAGCTCCGTACTAGGGGATCAAGAGACCCAGTACTTC	CASSSVLGDQETQYF
.	TRBV28	.	TRBJ2-1	TGTGCCAGCAGTTTTTCGGCTAGCGAGAGCTCCTACAATGAGCAGTTCTTC	CASSFSASESSYNEQFF
.	TRBV9	TRBD1	TRBJ2-7	TGTGCCAGCAGCGTAGCCGGACAGGGTGACGAGCAGTACTTC	CASSVAGQGDEQYF
.	TRBV19	TRBD1	TRBJ2-1	TGTGCCAGTAGCGATCCAGGACAGGGTAAGGATTCGGAGCAGTTCTTC	CASSDPGQGKDSEQFF
.	TRBV15	.	TRBJ1-2	TGTGCCACCAGCAGAGATTGGGGGGGAAACTATGGCTACACCTTC	CATSRDWGGNYGYTF
.	TRBV19	TRBD1	TRBJ2-2	TGTGCCAGTAGTATAGAACAGGGGGCGCGAAAAACCGGGGAGCTGTTTTTT	CASSIEQGARKTGELFF
.	TRBV13	.	TRBJ2-2	TGTGCCAGCAGCCCTGAGGGCGGGGAGCTGTTTTTT	CASSPEGGELFF
.	TRBV6-6	TRBD2	TRBJ2-1	TGTGCCATCGACAGGGAGACTAGCGGGATCGACAATGAGCAGTTCTTC	CAIDRETSGIDNEQFF
.	TRBV5-4	TRBD2	TRBJ2-3	TGTGCCAGCAGCTGGGGACTAGCGGGAGATACGCAGTATTTT	CASSWGLAGDTQYF
.	TRBV11-2	TRBD1	TRBJ2-2	TGTGCCAGCAGCTTTTCCCCCGGACAGGGGAATACCGGGGAGCTGTTTTTT	CASSFSPGQGNTGELFF
.	TRBV27	TRBD1	TRBJ2-1	TGTGCCAGCAGTCACACCGGGACAGAGACCTACAATGAGCAGTTCTTC	CASSHTGTETYNEQFF
once	TRBV5-4	TRBD2	TRBJ2-1	TGTGCCAGCAGCCCGGACCCCCCGGGACTAGCGGGAGTTGTCTACAATGAGCAGTTCTTC	CASSPDPPGLAGVVYNEQFF
.	TRBV27	TRBD1	TRBJ1-2	TGTGCCAGCAGTGCGGGACAGGGGCCCTATGGCTACACCTTC	CASSAGQGPYGYTF
.	TRBV27	.	TRBJ1-1	TGTGCCAGCAGTTTAGGTTTCGGGGGCGCGAACACTGAAGCTTTCTTT	CASSLGFGGANTEAFF
.	TRBV7-8	TRBD2	TRBJ2-7	TGTGCCAGCAGCCCCGGGGGGGGTCAGGAGCAGTACTTC	CASSPGGGQEQYF
.	TRBV5-1	TRBD2	TRBJ2-5	TGCGCCAGCAGCTTGGAGGAAAGCGGGAGTTACCAAGAGACCCAGTACTTC	CASSLEESGSYQETQYF
.	TRBV7-9	.	TRBJ1-4	TGTGCCAGCAGCTTAGAGACCGAGGGGGAAAAACTGTTTTTT	CASSLETEGEKLFF
.	TRBV7-2	.	TRBJ1-2	TGTGCCAGCAGTATGACAGTAACCCTTAACTATGGCTACACCTTC	CASSMTVTLNYGYTF
.	TRBV5-1	TRBD2	TRBJ2-1	TGCGCCAGCAGCCCAGTTCTAGCGGGAAGTGACAATGAGCAGTTCTTC	CASSPVLAGSDNEQFF
once	TRBV5-1	.	TRBJ2-3	TGCGCCAGCAGCTCCGGGGAAGGGAATACGCAGTATTTT	CASSSGEGNTQYF
.	TRBV7-9	TRBD2	TRBJ2-5	TGTGCCAGCAGCGCCTCTCCGGGACTAGCGGACCAAGAGACCCAGTACTTC	CASSASPGLADQETQYF
.	TRBV29-1	TRBD2	TRBJ2-2	TGCAGCGTTGAAGATTCGGGACTAGTCCCCGGGGAGCTGTTTTTT	CSVEDSGLVPGELFF
once	TRBV7-6	TRBD2	TRBJ2-2	TGTGCCAGCAGCTTATCAAACGTAGCGGGAGGGCAGAACACCGGGGAGCTGTTTTTT	CASSLSNVAGGQNTGELFF
.	TRBV7-9	.	TRBJ2-2	TGTGCCAGCAGCACGCAAAAGAGGGAGCTGTTTTTT	CASSTQKRELFF
once	TRBV30	.	TRBJ2-2	TGTGCCGGAACGGACGGATCCCACCTGAACACCGGGGAGCTGTTTTTT	CAGTDGSHLNTGELFF
.	TRBV28	.	TRBJ1-2	TGTGCCAGCACCCCCTCTCGGAGGATAAGAGAGGACTATGGCTACACCTTC	CASTPSRRIREDYGYTF
.	TRBV27	.	TRBJ1-4	TGTGCCAGCAGTTTAGCCAGCTATAATGAAAAACTGTTTTTT	CASSLASYNEKLFF
.	TRBV28	.	TRBJ2-7	TGTGCCAGCACCTACCAGGCAGGGGTATCCTACGAGCAGTACTTC	CASTYQAGVSYEQYF
once	TRBV4-2	TRBD1	TRBJ2-7	TGTGCCAGCAGCCCGAGGGGGCCTTACGAGCAGTACTTC	CASSPRGPYEQYF
.	TRBV28	.	TRBJ2-5	TGTGCCAGCAGTTTCGGCGTTGGGGGTGGAGAGACCCAGTACTTC	CASSFGVGGGETQYF
.	TRBV5-1	TRBD1	TRBJ2-5	TGCGCCAGCAGCGTAGGGGAGACAGGGGGCCGGGAGACCCAGTACTTC	CASSVGETGGRETQYF